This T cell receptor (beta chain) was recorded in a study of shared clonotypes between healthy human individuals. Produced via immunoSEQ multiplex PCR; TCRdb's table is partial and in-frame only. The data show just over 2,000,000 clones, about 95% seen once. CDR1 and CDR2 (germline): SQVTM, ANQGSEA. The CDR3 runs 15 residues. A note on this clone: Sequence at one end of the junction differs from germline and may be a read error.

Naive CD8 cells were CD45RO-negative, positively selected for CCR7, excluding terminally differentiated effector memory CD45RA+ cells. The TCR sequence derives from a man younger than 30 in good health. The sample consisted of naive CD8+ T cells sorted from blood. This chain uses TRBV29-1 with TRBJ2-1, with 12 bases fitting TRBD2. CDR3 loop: CSVEGLAGFHNEQFF. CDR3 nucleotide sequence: TGCAGCGTGGAAGGACTAGCGGGGTTCCACAATGAGCAGTTCTTC.